The TCR beta chain described here comes from a study of blood T cell repertoires in COVID-19. Turning to the study itself: There were acute and convalescent COVID-19 samples, and they came from the United States, Italy and Spain. The cDNA or gDNA used as material had been derived from T cells, B-cell-depleted T cells, or PBMCs.

The CDR3 length is 13 residues. The germline CDR1 and CDR2 sequences are SGHRS and YFSETQ. V was clipped by 3 bases and J by 10 bases, with 11 bases between them. Authors' methods: Amplifying reference gene primers gave estimates of nucleated cell counts. The data were produced by immunoSEQ multiplex PCR, yet TCRdb's version contains in-frame clones alone and is incomplete. The V and J calls and clone size are taken from that table; D and trimming were inferred from the DNA. The sample has fewer than 300,000 clones, less than 85% seen once; the top ten hold roughly 3%. The chain joins TRBV5-1 to TRBJ1-6; tentative D call: TRBD1 (6 bases). Sequencing was carried out using peripheral blood. This receptor was obtained from a woman younger than 30 with acute or convalescent COVID-19. In DNA form, the CDR3 reads TGCGCCAGCAGCTGGACGACAGGATCACCCCTCCACTTT. Translating it yields CASSWTTGSPLHF.